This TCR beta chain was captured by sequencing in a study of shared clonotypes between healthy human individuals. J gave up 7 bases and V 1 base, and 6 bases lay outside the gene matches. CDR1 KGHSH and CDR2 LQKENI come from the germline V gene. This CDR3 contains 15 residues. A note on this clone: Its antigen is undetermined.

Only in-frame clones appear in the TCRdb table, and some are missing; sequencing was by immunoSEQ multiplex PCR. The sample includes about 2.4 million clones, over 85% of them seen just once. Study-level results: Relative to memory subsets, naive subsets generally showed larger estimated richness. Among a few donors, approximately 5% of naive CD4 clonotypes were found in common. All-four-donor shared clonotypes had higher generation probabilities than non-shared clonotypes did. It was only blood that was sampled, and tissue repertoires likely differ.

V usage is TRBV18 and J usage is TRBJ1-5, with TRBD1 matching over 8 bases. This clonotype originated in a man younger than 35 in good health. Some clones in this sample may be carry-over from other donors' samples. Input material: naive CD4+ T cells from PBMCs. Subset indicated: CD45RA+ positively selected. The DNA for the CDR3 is TGTGCCAGCTCACCACAGACAGGGGCGGGACAGCCCCAGCATTTT. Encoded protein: CASSPQTGAGQPQHF. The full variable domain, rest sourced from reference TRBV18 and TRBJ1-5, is NAGVMQNPRHLVRRRGQEARLRCSPMKGHSHVYWYRQLPEEGLKFMVYLQKENIIDESGMPKERFSAEFPKEGPSILRIQQVVRGDSAAYFCASSPQTGAGQPQHFGDGTRLSIL.